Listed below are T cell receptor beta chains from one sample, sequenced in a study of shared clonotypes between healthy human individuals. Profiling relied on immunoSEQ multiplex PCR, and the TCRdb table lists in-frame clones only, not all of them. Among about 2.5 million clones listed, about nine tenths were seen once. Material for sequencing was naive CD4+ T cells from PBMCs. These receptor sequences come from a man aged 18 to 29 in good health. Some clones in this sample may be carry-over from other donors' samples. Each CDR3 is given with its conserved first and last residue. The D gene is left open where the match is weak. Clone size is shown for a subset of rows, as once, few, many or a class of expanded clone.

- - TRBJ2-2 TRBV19 TGTGCCAGTGGCAATAGGGGACGCAACGGGGAGCTGTTTTTT CASGNRGRNGELFF
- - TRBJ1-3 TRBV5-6 TGTGCCAGCAGCCCCGGGCCAGAGTCTGGAAACACCATATATTTT CASSPGPESGNTIYF
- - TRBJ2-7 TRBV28 TGTGCCAGCCTAGGGGGGGACTGGGCCTACGAGCAGTACTTC CASLGGDWAYEQYF
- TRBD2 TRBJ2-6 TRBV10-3 TGTGCCAGACGGGAGGCTGGGGCCAACGTCCTGACTTTC CARREAGANVLTF
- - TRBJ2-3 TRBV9 TGTGCCAGCAGCGTAGCTGGAGGACTACTAGATACGCAGTATTTT CASSVAGGLLDTQYF
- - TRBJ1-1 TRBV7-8 TGTGCCAGCAGCCGACGGGTAGGCGACTCTGTTGAAGCTTTCTTT CASSRRVGDSVEAFF
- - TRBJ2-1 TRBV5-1 TGCGCCAGCAGCTTGGAAGCGAACGACCTATACAATGAGCAGTTCTTC CASSLEANDLYNEQFF
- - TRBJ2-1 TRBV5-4 TGTGCCATCTTGGAGCGGGTGGATGGGTCCTACAATGAGCAGTTCTTC CAILERVDGSYNEQFF
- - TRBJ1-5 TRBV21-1 TGTGCCAGCAGCAAAGCGGAGGTCCAGCCCCAGCATTTT CASSKAEVQPQHF
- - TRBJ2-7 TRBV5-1 TGCGCCAGCAGCTTGAAGGGACCAACCTACGAGCAGTACTTC CASSLKGPTYEQYF
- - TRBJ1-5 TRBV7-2 TGTGCCAGCAGCTCCGGCCGATCTTATAGCAATCAGCCCCAGCATTTT CASSSGRSYSNQPQHF
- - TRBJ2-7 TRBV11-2 TGTGCCAGCAGCTCGACAGCGTTGACCTACGAGCAGTACTTC CASSSTALTYEQYF
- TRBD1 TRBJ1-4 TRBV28 TGTGCCAGCAGAAGGACAGGGGTTAATGAAAAACTGTTTTTT CASRRTGVNEKLFF
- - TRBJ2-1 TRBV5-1 TGCGCCAGCAGCCCCACCTTAGGCGGACCACCTTACTACAATGAGCAGTTCTTC CASSPTLGGPPYYNEQFF
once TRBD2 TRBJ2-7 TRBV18 TGTGCCAGCTCACCAGGGACTAGCGGATCCTACGAGCAGTACTTC CASSPGTSGSYEQYF